This is a list of T cell receptor beta chains from one sample in a study of blood T cell repertoires in COVID-19. The repertoire was sequenced with immunoSEQ multiplex PCR; TCRdb's copy has only in-frame clones and lacks some. The sample comprises about 250,000 clones, under 90% of which are singletons, and more than 1.5% rests with the top ten. Sequencing was carried out using PBMCs or T cells enriched from blood (not recorded which). The receptors here all came from a man aged 35-49 years who had recovered from COVID-19. CDR3s include the opening cysteine and the closing phenylalanine or tryptophan. A D gene is named only where the DNA matches it firmly. Size is stated for part of the rows, as once, few or many counts, or as a class when the clone is expanded.

TRBV19,once,TRBJ2-1,TRBD2,CASSITSGIRDEQFF,TGTGCCAGTAGTATTACTAGCGGGATCCGGGATGAGCAGTTCTTC
TRBV5-4,NA,TRBJ2-7,TRBD1,CASSPGTGGYEQYF,TGTGCCAGCAGCCCAGGAACAGGGGGTTACGAGCAGTACTTC
TRBV7-9,once,TRBJ1-3,TRBD1,CASSSRGHAGNTIYF,TGTGCCAGCAGCTCCAGGGGGCACGCTGGAAACACCATATATTTT
TRBV5-5,NA,TRBJ1-5,NA,CASSPWGVGQPQHF,TGTGCCAGCAGCCCCTGGGGGGTAGGACAGCCCCAGCATTTT
TRBV5-4,few,TRBJ1-5,NA,CASSLAGGNQPQHF,TGTGCCAGCAGCTTGGCCGGGGGGAATCAGCCCCAGCATTTT
TRBV24-1,NA,TRBJ1-2,TRBD1,CATSFRGGDREANYGYTF,TGTGCCACCAGTTTTCGGGGTGGGGACAGGGAAGCTAACTATGGCTACACCTTC
TRBV27,NA,TRBJ1-2,TRBD1,CASSLSARQGAGYTF,TGTGCCAGCAGTTTATCGGCAAGACAGGGAGCTGGCTACACCTTC
TRBV30,NA,TRBJ1-1,TRBD1,CAWSVPHTGGNTEAFF,TGTGCCTGGAGTGTACCCCACACAGGGGGAAACACTGAAGCTTTCTTT
TRBV4-1,NA,TRBJ2-1,TRBD1,CASSPRTGVNEQFF,TGCGCCAGCAGCCCGCGGACAGGGGTCAATGAGCAGTTCTTC
TRBV27,once,TRBJ2-5,NA,CASSPTGRYQETQYF,TGTGCCAGCAGTCCGACAGGGAGGTACCAAGAGACCCAGTACTTC
TRBV21-1,NA,TRBJ2-1,NA,CASSKGTGGNEQFF,TGTGCCAGCAGCAAAGGGACAGGGGGGAATGAGCAGTTCTTC
TRBV28,NA,TRBJ2-5,NA,CASSLYAGETQYF,TGTGCCAGCAGTTTATACGCAGGCGAGACCCAGTACTTC
TRBV27,NA,TRBJ2-2,NA,CASSPRIGELFF,TGTGCCAGCAGTCCTAGGATCGGGGAGCTGTTTTTT
TRBV28,NA,TRBJ1-2,TRBD1,CASSFPRRGRNYGYTF,TGTGCCAGCAGTTTCCCCCGCAGGGGGCGCAACTATGGCTACACCTTC
TRBV18,NA,TRBJ1-1,NA,CASSPQTGTDTEAFF,TGTGCCAGCTCACCACAAACAGGGACGGACACTGAAGCTTTCTTT
TRBV7-2,NA,TRBJ1-5,NA,CASSLAGANQPQHF,TGTGCCAGCAGCTTAGCAGGGGCCAATCAGCCCCAGCATTTT
TRBV18,NA,TRBJ1-1,NA,CASSGQGNTEAFF,TGTGCCAGCTCAGGGCAGGGGAACACTGAAGCTTTCTTT
TRBV14,NA,TRBJ2-7,NA,CASSHRQSRPYEQYF,TGTGCCAGCAGCCACAGACAGAGTCGACCCTACGAGCAGTACTTC
TRBV9,NA,TRBJ1-2,NA,CASSKNRQTSTYGYTF,TGTGCCAGCTCCAAGAACCGACAGACAAGCACCTATGGCTACACCTTC
TRBV12-3/TRBV12-4,NA,TRBJ2-3,NA,CASSFADTDTQYF,TGTGCCAGCAGTTTTGCGGACACAGATACGCAGTATTTT